The next 20 T cell receptor beta chains were all read from a single sample in a study of chemoradiotherapy in HPV16-positive cancers. Sequenced by immunoSEQ multiplex PCR; TCRdb stores in-frame clones only, minus some. The data contain about 31,000 clones, more than 80% of them seen just once; the ten biggest clones take up around 5.1%. The input for sequencing was blood, taken from a patient who underwent chemoradiotherapy. The receptors shown here come from a human donor with HPV-associated anogenital cancer.

The genes are TRBV9 and TRBJ2-3; the match to TRBD2 covers 11 bases. The trim removed 4 bases at V and 2 bases at J, leaving 6 bases unmatched. The germline V gene encodes CDR1 SGDLS and CDR2 YYNGEE. The CDR3 consists of 16 residues. Here the CDR3 reads CASSSLAGASTDTQYF. The DNA of the CDR3 is TGTGCCAGCAGCTCACTAGCGGGGGCCTCCACAGATACGCAGTATTTT.

This sequence joins TRBV27 and TRBJ1-5; D call uncertain. The CDR3 spans 15 residues. V was pared by 2 bases and J by 0 bases, with 8 bases between. The germline CDR1 and CDR2 sequences are MNHEY and SMNVEV (reference sequence). The CDR3 protein is CASSLGGGSNQPQHF. CDR3 nucleotide sequence: TGTGCCAGCAGTTTAGGCGGAGGTAGCAATCAGCCCCAGCATTTT.

As for this clone: Other DNA sequences within the sample encode an identical CDR3. This chain connects TRBV29-1 to TRBJ2-1, with 7 bases that match TRBD1. Trimming took 0 bases from V and 0 from J; bases not matched to a gene: 5. Germline V lookup: CDR1 SQVTM, CDR2 ANQGSEA. CDR3 length equals 16 residues. The CDR3 sequence: CSVEDPGQSSYNEQFF. DNA for the CDR3: TGCAGCGTTGAAGATCCGGGACAGAGCTCCTACAATGAGCAGTTCTTC.

This sequence joins TRBV2 and TRBJ2-1; possible D gene TRBD1, 5 bases. The CDR3 length is 12 residues. Germline CDR1 SNHLY, CDR2 FYNNEI. V lost 4 bases to trimming and J lost 6 bases, with 7 bases between them. The CDR3 sequence: CASSGDSNEQFF. The DNA for the CDR3 is TGTGCCAGCAGTGGAGACAGCAATGAGCAGTTCTTC.

The rearrangement joins TRBV5-5 to TRBJ1-3; D perhaps matches TRBD1 (6 bases). Between the trimmed V and J ends, which lost 0 bases and 13 bases, there was a span of 20 bases. The CDR3 extends over 15 amino acids. Germline V gives CDR1 SGHKS, CDR2 YYEKEE (reference sequence). This chain's CDR3 is CASSLGGRDRPRIYF. Written as DNA, the CDR3 is TGTGCCAGCAGCTTGGGGGGGCGAGACAGGCCCCGAATATATTTT.

The chain is built from TRBV27 and TRBJ1-3; unclear D gene. CDR1 and CDR2 from the germline V gene are MNHEY and SMNVEV (reference sequence). The V end lost 5 bases, the J end lost 0 bases, and 11 bases lay between the germline ends. The CDR3 runs to 15 residues. CDR3 amino acids: CASSAQASSGNTIYF. The CDR3 nucleotides are TGTGCCAGCAGTGCCCAGGCGAGCTCTGGAAACACCATATATTTT.

V and J are TRBV6-5 and TRBJ2-5; 8 nucleotides line up with TRBD1. CDR3 length: 13 residues. The J segment lost 2 bases and the V segment lost 4 bases, leaving 0 bases of the junction unmatched. Germline CDR1 is MNHEY and CDR2 is SVGAGI. The CDR3 DNA reads TGTGCCAGCAGTTGGACAGGGCAAGAGACCCAGTACTTC. Its protein is CASSWTGQETQYF.

This clone appeared a single time. The rearrangement links TRBV7-2 to TRBJ1-6, with unresolved D. The ends were cut back, 5 bases at V and 0 bases at J, with 11 bases in the middle. CDR3 length: 16 amino acids. The germline V gene encodes CDR1 SGHTA and CDR2 FQGNSA. CDR3 amino acids: CASSLTASSYNSPLHF. CDR3 bases: TGTGCCAGCAGCCTGACGGCGAGCTCCTATAATTCACCCCTCCACTTT.

The count of this clone is one. V and J are TRBV7-2 and TRBJ2-7; possible D gene TRBD2, 6 bases. The CDR3 length is 15 residues. Germline CDR1 reads SGHTA; CDR2 reads FQGNSA. Between the trimmed V and J ends, which lost 1 base and 4 bases, there was a span of 14 bases. The CDR3 region has the DNA TGTGCCAGCAGCTTAGGTGCGGGGACCAAATACGAGCAGTACTTC. This translates into CASSLGAGTKYEQYF.

The J gene is TRBJ1-2, the V gene TRBV7-3; tentative D call: TRBD1 (5 bases). From germline, CDR1 is SGHTA and CDR2 FQGTGA. CDR3 size: 15 residues. Between the trimmed V and J ends, which lost 5 bases and 6 bases, there was a span of 19 bases. CDR3 DNA sequence: TGTGCCAGCAGCCTCAAACCTAAGGGGATGAATGGCTACACCTTC. Translating gives CASSLKPKGMNGYTF.

The chain is built from TRBV4-2 and TRBJ1-3; D unresolved. CDR3 size: 15 residues. V shed 0 bases and J shed 0 bases, with 6 bases lying between them. CDR1 and CDR2 (germline): LGHNA, YNFKEQ. CDR3 protein: CASSQEVLSGNTIYF. The CDR3 nucleotides are TGTGCCAGCAGCCAAGAGGTGCTCTCTGGAAACACCATATATTTT.

The chain joins TRBV7-8 to TRBJ1-4, with a weak D call TRBD1 (5 bases). V gave up 4 bases and J gave up 8 bases, with 20 bases separating them. The V gene's germline CDR1 is SGHVS and CDR2 FQNEAQ. This CDR3 is built from 16 residues. This CDR3 is CASSSLPGALEEKLFF. Here the CDR3 DNA reads TGTGCCAGCAGCTCGCTTCCCGGGGCGTTAGAGGAAAAACTGTTTTTT.

This clone came up once. The chain joins TRBV11-2 to TRBJ2-5; 12 positions agree with TRBD2. CDR3 length equals 16 residues. J was trimmed by 4 bases and V by 5 bases; bases with no gene match: 8. CDR1 and CDR2 (germline): SGHAT, FQNNGV. CDR3 in amino acids: CASSHTSGGFGETQYF. CDR3 in DNA: TGTGCCAGCAGCCACACTAGCGGGGGGTTTGGAGAGACCCAGTACTTC.

The V call is TRBV19, the J call TRBJ2-5; TRBD1 agrees at 11 bases. The J call may not be correct, given that the DNA end is closer to TRBJ2-7. The CDR3 contains 14 residues. Germline CDR1 and CDR2: LNHDA and SQIVND (reference sequence). This CDR3 reads CASSPGTGGYEQYF. The CDR3 nucleotides are TGTGCCAGTAGTCCCGGGACAGGGGGCTACGAGCAGTACTTC.

The chain couples TRBV28 to TRBJ1-1; D not certain. The germline CDR1 and CDR2 sequences are MDHEN and SYDVKM. Between the trimmed V and J ends, which lost 4 bases and 11 bases, there was a span of 11 bases. The CDR3 consists of 11 residues. CDR3 sequence (DNA): TGTGCCAGCAGTTCGACCCGGCCGGCTTTCTTT. Translated, it gives CASSSTRPAFF.

This chain joins TRBV19 and TRBJ1-6; D not resolved. Germline V CDR1 and CDR2: LNHDA, SQIVND (reference sequence). CDR3 length equals 15 residues. Trimming took 3 bases from V and 6 from J, leaving 12 bases between them. CDR3 amino acids: CASSIEGAGNSPLHF. In DNA, the CDR3 is TGTGCCAGTAGTATTGAGGGCGCGGGTAATTCACCCCTCCACTTT.

The rearrangement joins TRBV10-3 to TRBJ1-6; a weak D match, TRBD1 (5 bases). The CDR3 is made up of 15 amino acids. In germline, CDR1 is ENHRY, CDR2 SYGVKD. V gave up 3 bases and J gave up 5 bases, with 11 bases separating them. CDR3 sequence reads: CAISERGKHNSPLHF. Written as DNA, the CDR3 is TGTGCCATCAGTGAAAGGGGCAAACATAATTCACCCCTCCACTTT.

The rearrangement links TRBV29-1 to TRBJ2-7; D is uncertain. Germline CDR1 SQVTM, CDR2 ANQGSEA. V gave up 7 bases and J gave up 10 bases, with 14 bases separating them. The CDR3 length is 10 residues. The CDR3 protein is CSAGEDGQYF. The DNA of the CDR3 is TGCAGCGCTGGAGAGGACGGACAGTACTTC.

Note on this clone: This sample also contains other DNA sequences that code for the same CDR3. V is TRBV7-8 and J is TRBJ1-1; D not resolved. The V end lost 1 base, the J end lost 1 base, and 4 bases lay between the germline ends. CDR1 and CDR2 from the germline V gene are SGHVS and FQNEAQ. The CDR3 consists of 13 residues. CDR3 sequence reads: CASSLGKNTEAFF. The CDR3 DNA reads TGTGCCAGCAGCTTAGGTAAGAACACTGAAGCTTTCTTT.

The V call is TRBV7-2, the J call TRBJ2-1; TRBD2 matches at 8 bases. CDR1 is SGHTA and CDR2 is FQGNSA in the germline V gene. With 8 bases clipped from V and 7 bases from J, the junction kept 16 bases outside the gene matches. The CDR3 consists of 16 residues. The chain's CDR3 is CASGALLGGAGNEQFF. CDR3 DNA: TGTGCCAGCGGCGCACTTCTCGGGGGGGCGGGGAATGAGCAGTTCTTC.